The clone carrying this T cell receptor (beta chain) was seen a single time. Clones were read by immunoSEQ multiplex PCR, and TCRdb kept only the in-frame ones, dropping some. The profile shows 350,000 to 400,000 clones, 85% to 90% of them singletons. The record originates from a study of blood T cell repertoires in COVID-19. Whole-study context: Sample material is recorded as cDNA or gDNA derived from T cells, B-cell-depleted T cells, or PBMCs.

This CDR3 has 16 residues. Germline loops: CDR1 MNHEY, CDR2 SVGEGT. The J segment lost 7 bases and the V segment lost 5 bases, leaving 11 bases of the junction unmatched. The source of this sequence is a woman aged 25 to 39 with acute COVID-19. The chain carries TRBV6-2 or TRBV6-3 and TRBJ2-1, with 10 bases fitting TRBD1. The sample taken for sequencing was PBMCs or T cells enriched from blood (not recorded which). The CDR3 is CASSNDRDRGNNEQFF. The CDR3 region has the DNA TGTGCCAGCAGTAATGACCGGGACAGGGGAAATAATGAGCAGTTCTTC.